A selection of T cell receptor beta chains follows, all from one sample in a study of control samples from healthy donors and cancer patients. Clones were sequenced by immunoSEQ multiplex PCR, and TCRdb holds only the in-frame ones, with some missing. Among more than 75,000 clones listed, less than 85% were seen once. Sequenced input: PBMCs. These receptors all come from a man in his 70s with lung cancer. The CDR3 runs from the conserved cysteine through the conserved F or W. The D gene is left open where the match is weak. Clone size is given for some rows only: seen once, a few or many times, or a class if the clone is expanded.

d_call: TRBD1; v_call: TRBV3-1/TRBV3-2; clone_size: -; j_call: TRBJ2-1; cdr3_nt: TGTGCCAGCAGCCGCTGGGGACAGGGGCAATACAATGAGCAGTTCTTC; cdr3_aa: CASSRWGQGQYNEQFF
d_call: TRBD2; v_call: TRBV5-1; clone_size: -; j_call: TRBJ2-7; cdr3_nt: TGCGCCAGCAGTCCGGGGAGGGCTAGCGGGGGGGCCTGGGAGCAGTACTTC; cdr3_aa: CASSPGRASGGAWEQYF
d_call: TRBD2; v_call: TRBV7-9; clone_size: -; j_call: TRBJ2-3; cdr3_nt: TGTGCCAGCAGCTCCATAGCGGGGGGACAAGGGGATACGCAGTATTTT; cdr3_aa: CASSSIAGGQGDTQYF
d_call: -; v_call: TRBV11-2; clone_size: few; j_call: TRBJ1-4; cdr3_nt: TGTGCCAGCAGCTTAGGGTGGTCAGGGGAAAATGAAAAACTGTTTTTT; cdr3_aa: CASSLGWSGENEKLFF
d_call: TRBD1; v_call: TRBV19; clone_size: -; j_call: TRBJ2-3; cdr3_nt: TGTGCCAGTAGTTCCCACCCGGGACAGGGGGCGAAGCGTGGGACAGATACGCAGTATTTT; cdr3_aa: CASSSHPGQGAKRGTDTQYF
d_call: -; v_call: TRBV25-1; clone_size: few; j_call: TRBJ1-3; cdr3_nt: TGTGCCAGCAGTGACTCCAAAACGGGAAACACCATATATTTT; cdr3_aa: CASSDSKTGNTIYF
d_call: TRBD1; v_call: TRBV11-2; clone_size: -; j_call: TRBJ1-6; cdr3_nt: TGTGCCAGCAGCCCAAGACAGGGGGCATCCTATAATTCACCCCTCCACTTT; cdr3_aa: CASSPRQGASYNSPLHF
d_call: TRBD2; v_call: TRBV2; clone_size: -; j_call: TRBJ2-1; cdr3_nt: TGTGCCAGCAGCCCCAGACTAGCGGGGGGCTACAATGAGCAGTTCTTC; cdr3_aa: CASSPRLAGGYNEQFF
d_call: -; v_call: TRBV12-5; clone_size: -; j_call: TRBJ1-2; cdr3_nt: TGTGCTAGTGGTTTGGTACCCGGGCCTCCTAACTATGGCTACACCTTC; cdr3_aa: CASGLVPGPPNYGYTF
d_call: TRBD1; v_call: TRBV6-5; clone_size: -; j_call: TRBJ1-3; cdr3_nt: TGTGCCAGCAGTCTGACAGGGATGGGAGACACCATATATTTT; cdr3_aa: CASSLTGMGDTIYF
d_call: -; v_call: TRBV9; clone_size: -; j_call: TRBJ2-3; cdr3_nt: TGTGCCAGCAGCGTGGCAGGTTCCCACACAGATACGCAGTATTTT; cdr3_aa: CASSVAGSHTDTQYF
d_call: TRBD1; v_call: TRBV12-5; clone_size: -; j_call: TRBJ2-3; cdr3_nt: TGTGCTAGTGGTTTGGCCCCGACAGGGTCAACGCAGTATTTT; cdr3_aa: CASGLAPTGSTQYF
d_call: TRBD2; v_call: TRBV5-5; clone_size: -; j_call: TRBJ2-7; cdr3_nt: TGTGCCAGCAGCTTGGAGCATCGGGGGGGCTACGAGCAGTACTTC; cdr3_aa: CASSLEHRGGYEQYF
d_call: TRBD1; v_call: TRBV15; clone_size: -; j_call: TRBJ1-2; cdr3_nt: TGTGCCACCAGCACCCGGGACAGGGATCCCAATGGCTACACCTTC; cdr3_aa: CATSTRDRDPNGYTF
d_call: TRBD1; v_call: TRBV3-1/TRBV3-2; clone_size: once; j_call: TRBJ2-3; cdr3_nt: TGTGCCAGCAGCTTCGACAGGGGGCCTCGCACAGATACGCAGTATTTT; cdr3_aa: CASSFDRGPRTDTQYF
d_call: TRBD1; v_call: TRBV23-1; clone_size: -; j_call: TRBJ2-7; cdr3_nt: TGCGCCAGCAGTCCCCCCAGGGGCCGGACAGGGGGCTACGAGCAGTACTTC; cdr3_aa: CASSPPRGRTGGYEQYF
d_call: -; v_call: TRBV7-3; clone_size: -; j_call: TRBJ2-3; cdr3_nt: TGTGCCAGCAGCTCCTCTTCAGGAGGGCAGTATTTT; cdr3_aa: CASSSSSGGQYF
d_call: -; v_call: TRBV24-1; clone_size: once; j_call: TRBJ2-2; cdr3_nt: TGTGCCACCAGTGTGGCCGGGGAGCTGTTTTTT; cdr3_aa: CATSVAGELFF
d_call: -; v_call: TRBV18; clone_size: -; j_call: TRBJ2-5; cdr3_nt: TGTGCCAGCTCACCACAAGGGCGCTTGGCCCAGTACTTC; cdr3_aa: CASSPQGRLAQYF
d_call: -; v_call: TRBV7-2; clone_size: -; j_call: TRBJ2-2; cdr3_nt: TGTGCCAGCAGCTTAGCGGTACATCTCACCGGGGAGCTGTTTTTT; cdr3_aa: CASSLAVHLTGELFF
d_call: -; v_call: TRBV18; clone_size: -; j_call: TRBJ1-4; cdr3_nt: TGTGCCAGCTCAAAGGGGTCCACCACGGATGGGGAACTGTTTTTT; cdr3_aa: CASSKGSTTDGELFF
d_call: TRBD1; v_call: TRBV15; clone_size: -; j_call: TRBJ2-7; cdr3_nt: TGTGCCACCAGCTCAACATCCACCGGGACAGGGCTCTACGAGCAGTACTTC; cdr3_aa: CATSSTSTGTGLYEQYF
d_call: -; v_call: TRBV18; clone_size: -; j_call: TRBJ2-3; cdr3_nt: TGTGCCAGCTCACCTCCTGGACTCACAGATACGCAGTATTTT; cdr3_aa: CASSPPGLTDTQYF
d_call: -; v_call: TRBV7-6; clone_size: -; j_call: TRBJ1-3; cdr3_nt: TGTGCCAGCAGCCCCCCGGGCTCTGGAAACACCATATATTTT; cdr3_aa: CASSPPGSGNTIYF
d_call: TRBD1; v_call: TRBV24-1; clone_size: -; j_call: TRBJ2-1; cdr3_nt: TGTGCCACCAGTGATCGGACAGGGGGTTTTAATGAGCAGTTCTTC; cdr3_aa: CATSDRTGGFNEQFF
d_call: -; v_call: TRBV4-2; clone_size: -; j_call: TRBJ2-5; cdr3_nt: TGTGCCAGCAGCGAAGAGGGGGGGTTACAAGAGACCCAGTACTTC; cdr3_aa: CASSEEGGLQETQYF
d_call: -; v_call: TRBV12-3/TRBV12-4; clone_size: -; j_call: TRBJ1-3; cdr3_nt: TGTGCCAGCAGTTTAAGTGGAAACACCATATATTTT; cdr3_aa: CASSLSGNTIYF
d_call: -; v_call: TRBV21-1; clone_size: -; j_call: TRBJ1-4; cdr3_nt: TGTGCCAGCCGAATAGGGGCAACTAATGAAAAACTGTTTTTT; cdr3_aa: CASRIGATNEKLFF
d_call: -; v_call: TRBV4-1; clone_size: -; j_call: TRBJ1-2; cdr3_nt: TGCGCCAGCAGCCAAGATCCCCTGGGTCCTTGGGAGGGCTACACCTTC; cdr3_aa: CASSQDPLGPWEGYTF
d_call: -; v_call: TRBV6-1; clone_size: -; j_call: TRBJ2-3; cdr3_nt: TGTGCCAGCAGTGTATTAAGGGGAAGCGGCACAGATACGCAGTATTTT; cdr3_aa: CASSVLRGSGTDTQYF